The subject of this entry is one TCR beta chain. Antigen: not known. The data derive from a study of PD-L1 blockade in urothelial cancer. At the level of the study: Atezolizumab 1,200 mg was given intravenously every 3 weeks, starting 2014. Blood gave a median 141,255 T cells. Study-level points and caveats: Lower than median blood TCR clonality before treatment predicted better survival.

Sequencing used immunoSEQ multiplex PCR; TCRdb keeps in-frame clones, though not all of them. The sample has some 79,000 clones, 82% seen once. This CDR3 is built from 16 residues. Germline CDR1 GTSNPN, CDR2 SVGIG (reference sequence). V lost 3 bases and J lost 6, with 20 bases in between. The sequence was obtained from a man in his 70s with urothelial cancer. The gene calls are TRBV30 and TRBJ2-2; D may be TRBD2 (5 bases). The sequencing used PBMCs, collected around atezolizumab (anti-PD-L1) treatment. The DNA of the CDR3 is TGTGCCTGGAGAAGGTGGCCAGCGGAGGACGCCGGGGAGCTGTTTTTT. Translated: CAWRRWPAEDAGELFF.